This T cell receptor beta chain was recorded in a study of long-term antiretroviral therapy in people with HIV. This was the immunoSEQ v3.0 assay at survey level. Libraries were prepared by immunoSEQ multiplex PCR; TCRdb keeps only in-frame clonotypes and omits some of them. The sample carries around 13,000 clones, 76% recorded once. V was pared by 5 bases and J by 4 bases, with 6 bases of the junction left unmatched. Looked up from germline, CDR1 is SGHDN and CDR2 is FVKESK. The CDR3 contains 15 residues. Sample: unsorted PBMCs, taken 3.1 years after starting antiretroviral therapy. The receptor was isolated from a middle-aged man with HIV. This sequence joins TRBV14 and TRBJ2-2, with 8 nucleotides matching TRBD1. The DNA for the CDR3 is TGTGCCAGCAGCTTTGACAGGGGAGTCACCGGGGAGCTGTTTTTT. It is translated as CASSFDRGVTGELFF.